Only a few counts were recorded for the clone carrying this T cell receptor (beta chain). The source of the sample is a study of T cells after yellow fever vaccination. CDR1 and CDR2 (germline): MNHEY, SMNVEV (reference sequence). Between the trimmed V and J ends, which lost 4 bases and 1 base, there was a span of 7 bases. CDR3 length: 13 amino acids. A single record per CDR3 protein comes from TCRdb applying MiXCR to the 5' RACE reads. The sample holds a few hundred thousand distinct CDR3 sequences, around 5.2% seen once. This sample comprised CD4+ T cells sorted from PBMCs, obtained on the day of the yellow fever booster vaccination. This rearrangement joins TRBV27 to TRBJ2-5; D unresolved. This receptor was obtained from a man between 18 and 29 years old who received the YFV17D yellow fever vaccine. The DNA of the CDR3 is TGTGCCAGCAGTTCCACCTTCCAAGAGACCCAGTACTTC. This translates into CASSSTFQETQYF.